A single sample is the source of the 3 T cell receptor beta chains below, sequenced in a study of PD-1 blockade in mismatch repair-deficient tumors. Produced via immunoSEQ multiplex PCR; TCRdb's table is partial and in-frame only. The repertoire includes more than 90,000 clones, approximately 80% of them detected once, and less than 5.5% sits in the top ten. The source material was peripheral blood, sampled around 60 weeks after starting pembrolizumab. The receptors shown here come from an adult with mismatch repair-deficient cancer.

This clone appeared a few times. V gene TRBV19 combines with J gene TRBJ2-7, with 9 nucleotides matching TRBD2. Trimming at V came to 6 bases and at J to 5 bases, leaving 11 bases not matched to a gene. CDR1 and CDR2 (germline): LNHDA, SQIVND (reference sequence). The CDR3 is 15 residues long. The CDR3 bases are TGTGCCAGTAGGTCTGTCAAAGCGGGGGGAGACGAGCAGTACTTC. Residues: CASRSVKAGGDEQYF. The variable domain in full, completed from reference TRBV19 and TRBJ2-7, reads DGGITQSPKYLFRKEGQNVTLSCEQNLNHDAMYWYRQDPGQGLRLIYYSQIVNDFQKGDIAEGYSVSREKKESFPLTVTSAQKNPTAFYLCASRSVKAGGDEQYFGPGTRLTVT.

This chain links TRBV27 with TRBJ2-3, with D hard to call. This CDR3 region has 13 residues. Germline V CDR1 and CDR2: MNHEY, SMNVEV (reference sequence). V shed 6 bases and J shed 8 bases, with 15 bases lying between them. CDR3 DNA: TGTGCCAGCAGCTCAACCCAGCGCGGTACGCAGTATTTT. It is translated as CASSSTQRGTQYF.

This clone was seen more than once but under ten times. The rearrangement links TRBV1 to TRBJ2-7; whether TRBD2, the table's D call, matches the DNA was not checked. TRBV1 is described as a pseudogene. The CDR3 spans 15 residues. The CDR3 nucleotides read TGCACCAGCAGCCAAGATTGGCGGGACCTCTACGAGCAGTACTTC. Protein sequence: CTSSQDWRDLYEQYF.